This T cell receptor (beta chain) was profiled in a study of cytomegalovirus exposure and HLA in healthy donors. Regarding the study as a whole: An analysis was carried out at a later point. It showed that HLA-associated TCR beta chains were more clonally expanded than equally common non-associated chains.

Use of 60 Vbeta and 13 Jbeta primers characterized the PCR. The table came from immunoSEQ multiplex PCR; TCRdb's copy has only in-frame clones and leaves some out. The table lists approximately 68,000 clones, with 6.5% to 8.5% in the top ten. In the case of this clone: The antigen remains unidentified.

This CDR3 region has 14 residues. Trimming stripped 1 base from V and 7 bases from J, with 13 bases between. The germline gives CDR1 SNHLY, CDR2 FYNNEI. The TCR was taken from a female donor in good health and CMV-seropositive. V gene TRBV2 combines with J gene TRBJ1-2; the D is unclear. What was sequenced was PBMCs. CDR3 bases: TGTGCCAGCAGTGAAGTAAACCTAGTGGGTGGCTACACCTTC. This encodes CASSEVNLVGGYTF.